Shown below are 17 T cell receptor beta chains from a single sample sequenced in a study of cytomegalovirus exposure and HLA in healthy donors. With 60 Vbeta and 13 Jbeta primers, the PCR was carried out. The method was immunoSEQ multiplex PCR; TCRdb's version includes in-frame clones alone and lacks a portion of them. Of roughly 200,000 clones listed, roughly 9.4% are singletons. Sequenced input: PBMCs. The origin of the receptors is a woman aged 25 to 45 in good health and CMV-seropositive.

The gene calls are TRBV7-2 and TRBJ2-7; D possibly corresponds to TRBD2 (5 bases). The CDR3 loop spans 13 amino acids. Trimming removed 4 bases from V and 2 bases from J, with 9 bases in between. CDR1 is SGHTA, CDR2 FQGNSA, per germline. CDR3 sequence: CASSWASTYEQYF. In DNA, the CDR3 is TGTGCCAGCAGCTGGGCTAGCACCTACGAGCAGTACTTC.

This clone occurred a few times. V is TRBV11-2 and J is TRBJ2-7; TRBD1 matches at 8 bases. The CDR3 is 18 residues long. V was pared by 5 bases and J by 3 bases, with 18 bases of the junction left unmatched. Germline CDR1 SGHAT, CDR2 FQNNGV. The CDR3 sequence is CASSPRTGSGGFNYEQYF. Here the CDR3 DNA reads TGTGCCAGCAGCCCCCGGACAGGGTCCGGGGGATTCAACTACGAGCAGTACTTC.

This clone appeared a few times. V is TRBV2 and J is TRBJ2-7; D not resolved. V lost 6 bases, J lost 6 bases, and 15 bases lay in between. The CDR3 has 13 amino acids. Germline loops: CDR1 SNHLY, CDR2 FYNNEI. The CDR3, as DNA: TGTGCCAGCAGAGTTGACGGAGCCGCCGAGCAGTACTTC. This encodes CASRVDGAAEQYF.

V and J are TRBV29-1 and TRBJ1-5, with no clear D. The V gene lost 3 bases and the J gene lost 3 bases, with 21 bases spanning the gap. Germline V gives CDR1 SQVTM, CDR2 ANQGSEA. This CDR3 spans 17 amino acids. CDR3 sequence: CSVEKKSWSHPNQPQHF. CDR3 in DNA: TGCAGCGTTGAGAAAAAAAGCTGGTCCCACCCCAATCAGCCCCAGCATTTT.

This clone was seen only a few times. The chain couples TRBV5-8 to TRBJ1-4, with 7 bases matching TRBD1. Germline trimming cut 4 bases from V and 14 bases from J; bases unmatched to any gene: 11. The germline gives CDR1 SGHTS, CDR2 YDEGEE. The CDR3 length is 13 residues. The CDR3 here is CASSLRTGMRLFF. CDR3 nucleotide sequence: TGTGCCAGCAGCCTACGGACAGGAATGAGGCTGTTTTTT.

This clone was detected a few times. The V and J genes are TRBV5-1 and TRBJ1-1, with TRBD1 matching over 9 bases. J gave up 6 bases and V 1 base, and 7 bases lay outside the gene matches. Germline CDR1 reads SGHRS; CDR2 reads YFSETQ. This CDR3 contains 15 residues. This CDR3 reads CASSLTRQGGAEAFF. DNA of the CDR3: TGCGCCAGCAGCTTGACGAGACAGGGGGGGGCTGAAGCTTTCTTT.

This clone was counted a few times. The rearrangement links TRBV2 to TRBJ2-5, with 9 bases fitting TRBD1. Germline V CDR1 and CDR2: SNHLY, FYNNEI. With V trimmed by 4 bases and J by 9 bases, 3 bases remained unmatched. The CDR3 extends over 12 amino acids. The DNA for the CDR3 is TGTGCCAGCAGTGCGACAGGGGGGTCCCAGTACTTC. Its translation is CASSATGGSQYF.

The table lists this clone with a few counts. The rearrangement joins TRBV2 to TRBJ1-1; TRBD1 might be the D (5 bases). Germline values: CDR1 SNHLY, CDR2 FYNNEI. This CDR3 contains 15 residues. V was cut by 0 bases and J by 6 bases, with 14 bases left in between. In DNA form, the CDR3 reads TGTGCCAGCAGTGAAGCCCAAGGACAATCTGCTGAAGCTTTCTTT. Its translation: CASSEAQGQSAEAFF. The variable domain in full, with the rest retrieved from reference TRBV2 and TRBJ1-1, is EPEVTQTPSHQVTQMGQEVILRCVPISNHLYFYWYRQILGQKVEFLVSFYNNEISEKSEIFDDQFSVERPDGSNFTLKIRSTKLEDSAMYFCASSEAQGQSAEAFFGQGTRLTVV.

Turning to this clone: The same CDR3 arises from other DNA sequences in this sample as well. J is TRBJ1-1 and V is TRBV5-1; the match to TRBD1 covers 8 bases. The CDR3 runs to 15 residues. CDR1 is SGHRS and CDR2 is YFSETQ in the germline V gene. With V trimmed by 0 bases and J by 4 bases, 5 bases remained unmatched. The CDR3 sequence is CASSLGTGRGTEAFF. The DNA for the CDR3 is TGCGCCAGCAGCTTGGGGACAGGGAGAGGCACTGAAGCTTTCTTT.

This clone was picked up a small number of times. The V call is TRBV7-9, the J call TRBJ2-5, with TRBD2 identical over 8 bases. Unmatched junction bases numbered 9, after V lost 5 bases and J lost 1 base. Germline lookup yields CDR1 SEHNR and CDR2 FQNEAQ (reference sequence). CDR3 length: 16 amino acids. The CDR3 DNA reads TGTGCCAGCAGCATAACCGGGACTAGGGGCCAAGAGACCCAGTACTTC. It yields the protein CASSITGTRGQETQYF.

The V and J genes are TRBV6-6 and TRBJ2-1; 8 bases match TRBD2. The V segment lost 5 bases and the J segment 8 bases; nucleotides outside the gene matches: 11. The CDR3 extends over 15 amino acids. Germline values: CDR1 MNHNY, CDR2 SVGAGI (reference sequence). For the CDR3, the DNA is TGTGCCAGCAGTCCCGGACATCCGGGGGGGCATGAGCAGTTCTTC. Its translation is CASSPGHPGGHEQFF.

A few counts support this clone. V usage is TRBV4-1 and J usage is TRBJ1-4; D is undetermined. CDR3 size: 14 residues. Germline V gives CDR1 MGHRA, CDR2 YSYEKL. The ends were cut back, 4 bases at V and 0 bases at J, with 6 bases in the middle. The CDR3 DNA sequence: TGCGCCAGCAGCCGCGAGTCAACTAATGAAAAACTGTTTTTT. Encoded protein: CASSRESTNEKLFF.

The rearrangement uses TRBV5-6 and TRBJ1-4; possible D gene TRBD1, 5 bases. Deletions cut 1 base from V and 5 bases from J, with 12 bases between. CDR1 is SGHDT, CDR2 YYEEEE, per germline. There are 15 residues in the CDR3. Here the CDR3 reads CASSLQGGRNEKLFF. The CDR3 DNA is TGTGCCAGCAGCTTGCAGGGAGGGCGAAATGAAAAACTGTTTTTT.

This chain connects TRBV5-8 to TRBJ2-3; tentatively, D is TRBD1 (6 bases). The CDR3 consists of 17 residues. The germline V gene encodes CDR1 SGHTS and CDR2 YDEGEE. V lost 0 bases and J lost 0, with 14 bases in between. The chain's CDR3 is CASSLVGGWRSTDTQYF. The CDR3 DNA reads as TGTGCCAGCAGCTTGGTAGGGGGTTGGCGCAGCACAGATACGCAGTATTTT.

This clone was seen more than once but under ten times. The chain combines TRBV5-5 with TRBJ2-1; tentative D call: TRBD2 (6 bases). V was trimmed by 5 bases and J by 4 bases, leaving 13 bases between them. In germline, CDR1 is SGHKS, CDR2 YYEKEE (reference sequence). This CDR3 is 14 amino acids long. The CDR3: CASSWDFRYNEQFF. The DNA of the CDR3 is TGTGCCAGCAGTTGGGACTTTAGATACAATGAGCAGTTCTTC.

This clone occurred a few times. The chain couples TRBV7-3 to TRBJ1-1; D call uncertain. Deletions cut 2 bases from V and 1 base from J, with 11 bases between. Germline V CDR1 and CDR2: SGHTA, FQGTGA. The CDR3 sequence is 15 residues long. CDR3 nucleotide sequence: TGTGCCAGCAGCTTACTCCCGGTTACGAACACTGAAGCTTTCTTT. It specifies CASSLLPVTNTEAFF.

The J gene is TRBJ1-5, the V gene TRBV30, with TRBD1 as a possible D gene (6 bases). The CDR3 runs to 17 residues. The germline V and J ends were trimmed by 1 base and 2 bases, with 18 bases remaining between them. The V gene's germline CDR1 is GTSNPN and CDR2 SVGIG (reference sequence). CDR3 protein: CAWSGPSMAGGNQPQHF. The CDR3 nucleotides read TGTGCCTGGAGTGGACCCTCCATGGCAGGGGGCAATCAGCCCCAGCATTTT.